This record covers a single T cell receptor beta chain. Repertoires were generated with immunoSEQ multiplex PCR, while TCRdb's copy carries only in-frame clones and drops some. Here the sample spans under 300,000 clones, approximately 90% being singletons. These data belong to a study of blood T cell repertoires in COVID-19. Looking at the study overall: From T cells, B-cell-depleted T cells, or PBMCs came the material, which was cDNA or gDNA.

CDR3 size: 15 residues. V lost 6 bases, J lost 9 bases, and 9 bases stayed unmatched. CDR1 is KGHSH and CDR2 is LQKENI in the germline V gene. This chain connects TRBV18 to TRBJ1-6; 9 bases align to TRBD1. The sequenced sample consisted of peripheral blood. The clonotype was recovered from a woman aged 40 to 50 who had recovered from COVID-19. CDR3 amino acids: CASSPGWDRVSPLHF. CDR3 bases: TGTGCCAGCTCCCCCGGCTGGGACAGGGTTTCACCCCTCCACTTT. The variable domain in full, completed from reference TRBV18 and TRBJ1-6, reads NAGVMQNPRHLVRRRGQEARLRCSPMKGHSHVYWYRQLPEEGLKFMVYLQKENIIDESGMPKERFSAEFPKEGPSILRIQQVVRGDSAAYFCASSPGWDRVSPLHFGNGTRLTVT.